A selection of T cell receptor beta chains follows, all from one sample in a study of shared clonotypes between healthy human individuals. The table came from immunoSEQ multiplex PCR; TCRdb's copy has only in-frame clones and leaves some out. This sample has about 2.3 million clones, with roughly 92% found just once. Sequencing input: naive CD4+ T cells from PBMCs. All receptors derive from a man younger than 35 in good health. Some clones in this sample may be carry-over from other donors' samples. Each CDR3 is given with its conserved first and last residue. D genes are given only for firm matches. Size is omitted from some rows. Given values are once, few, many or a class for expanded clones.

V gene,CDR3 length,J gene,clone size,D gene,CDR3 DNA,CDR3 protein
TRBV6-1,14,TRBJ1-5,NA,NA,TGTGCCAGCAGGAGAACAGATAGCAATCAGCCCCAGCATTTT,CASRRTDSNQPQHF
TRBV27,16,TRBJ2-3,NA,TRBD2,TGTGCCAGCAGTTTGAGCGCGGGAGAGGGGAAAGATACGCAGTATTTT,CASSLSAGEGKDTQYF
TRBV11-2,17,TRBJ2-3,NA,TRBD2,TGTGCCAGCAGCGTCCTGGCCGGGACTAGCCTCACAGATACGCAGTATTTT,CASSVLAGTSLTDTQYF
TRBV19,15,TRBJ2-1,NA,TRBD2,TGTGCCAGTAGTATCGCTAGCGGGTCCTACAATGAGCAGTTCTTC,CASSIASGSYNEQFF
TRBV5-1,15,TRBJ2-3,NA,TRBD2,TGCGCCAGCAGCGCTACTAGCGGAACCACAGATACGCAGTATTTT,CASSATSGTTDTQYF
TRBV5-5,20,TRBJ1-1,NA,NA,TGTGCCAGCAGCTTGGGCTTTCTTATGTCAGGGCTAAATATGAACGCTGAAGCTTTCTTT,CASSLGFLMSGLNMNAEAFF
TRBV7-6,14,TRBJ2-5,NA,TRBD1,TGTGCCAGCAGCGACACAGGGGGCAGGGAGACCCAGTACTTC,CASSDTGGRETQYF
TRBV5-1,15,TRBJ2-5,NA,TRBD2,TGCGCCAGCAGCCTGGGACTAGCGGAGCAAGAGACCCAGTACTTC,CASSLGLAEQETQYF
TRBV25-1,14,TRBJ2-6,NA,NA,TGTGCCAGCAGTGAGAGGTCTGGGGCCAACGTCCTGACTTTC,CASSERSGANVLTF
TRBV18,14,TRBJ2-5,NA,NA,TGTGCCAGCTCCGTGGGAGACAGGCAAGAGACCCAGTACTTC,CASSVGDRQETQYF
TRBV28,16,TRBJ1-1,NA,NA,TGTGCCAGCAGTTTTAAGGTCCGGGGGAGGAACACTGAAGCTTTCTTT,CASSFKVRGRNTEAFF
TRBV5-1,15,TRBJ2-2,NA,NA,TGCGCCAGCAGCTTGGAACAAATAAACACCGGGGAGCTGTTTTTT,CASSLEQINTGELFF
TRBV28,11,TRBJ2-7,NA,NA,TGTGCCATCTCGGGTGGCTACGAGCAGTACTTC,CAISGGYEQYF
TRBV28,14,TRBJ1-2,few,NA,TGTGCCAGCAGTGGGTTGGGGGGCCCGTTAGGCTACACCTTC,CASSGLGGPLGYTF
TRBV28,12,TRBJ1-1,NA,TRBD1,TGTGCCAGCAGCTGGGACAGTAGGGAAGCTTTCTTT,CASSWDSREAFF
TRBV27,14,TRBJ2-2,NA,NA,TGTGCCAGCAGTTCCCCGTGGGAGACCGGGGAGCTGTTTTTT,CASSSPWETGELFF
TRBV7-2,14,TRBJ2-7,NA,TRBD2,TGTGCCAGCAGCCGGACTAGCGGGACTTACGAGCAGTACTTC,CASSRTSGTYEQYF
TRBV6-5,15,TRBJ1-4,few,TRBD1,TGTGCCAGCAGTATAAACAGGGGACAGAATGAAAAACTGTTTTTT,CASSINRGQNEKLFF
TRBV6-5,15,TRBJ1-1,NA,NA,TGTGCCAGCAGTTACGGGGGGGGAAAGAACACTGAAGCTTTCTTT,CASSYGGGKNTEAFF
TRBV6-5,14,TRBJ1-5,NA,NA,TGTGCCAGCAGTTACTCGGGGGTGGATCAGCCCCAGCATTTT,CASSYSGVDQPQHF
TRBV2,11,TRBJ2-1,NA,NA,TGTGCCAGCAGTGAGGTGGGGCGGCAGTTCTTC,CASSEVGRQFF
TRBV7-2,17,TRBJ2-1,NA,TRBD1,TGTGCCAGCAGCAAACGCCGTCGACAGGGGGGAAACAATGAGCAGTTCTTC,CASSKRRRQGGNNEQFF
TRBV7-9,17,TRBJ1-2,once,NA,TGTGCCAGCAGCCGGACCGGGTATGGGACCGGAAACTATGGCTACACCTTC,CASSRTGYGTGNYGYTF
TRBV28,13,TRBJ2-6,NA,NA,TGTGCCAGCAGTTTCTCCGGGGCCAACGTCCTGACTTTC,CASSFSGANVLTF
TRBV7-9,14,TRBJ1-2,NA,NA,TGTGCCAGCAGCTTATCGACAGGCAACTATGGCTACACCTTC,CASSLSTGNYGYTF
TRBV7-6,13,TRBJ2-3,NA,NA,TGTGCCAGCAGTTATGACAGGTCAAGCTTCGTGTATTTT,CASSYDRSSFVYF
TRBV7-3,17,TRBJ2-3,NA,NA,TGTGCCAGCAGCTTATCGCCGCGCGTGGTCCAGGGAGATACGCAGTATTTT,CASSLSPRVVQGDTQYF
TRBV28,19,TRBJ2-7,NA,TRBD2,TGTGCCAGCAGTTTACTCGTTAAGCCGGGACTAGCGCTCAACTACGAGCAGTACTTC,CASSLLVKPGLALNYEQYF
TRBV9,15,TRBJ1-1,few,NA,TGTGCCAGCAGCGTAGGGGGTGGCAGTCGTTATGAAGCTTTCTTT,CASSVGGGSRYEAFF